This T cell receptor (beta chain) emerged from a study of blood T cell repertoires in COVID-19. Study context: Italy, Spain and the United States were the sources of the convalescent and acute COVID-19 samples. The cDNA or gDNA used as material had been derived from T cells, B-cell-depleted T cells, or PBMCs.

Per the original data handling: Amplified reference gene primers provided the basis for estimating nucleated cell counts. Generated by immunoSEQ multiplex PCR, the TCRdb table keeps only in-frame clones and is missing some. V and J calls and clone size come straight from that table; D and trimming were deduced from the DNA. This sample has about 160,000 clones, with roughly nine tenths found just once. The V end lost 0 bases, the J end lost 4 bases, and 9 bases lay between the germline ends. The germline gives CDR1 SGHRS, CDR2 YFSETQ. The CDR3 totals 14 residues. The clonotype was recovered from a woman in her seventies with acute or convalescent COVID-19. J is TRBJ2-3 and V is TRBV5-1, with a weak D call TRBD1 (5 bases). The sequenced material came from peripheral blood. CDR3 sequence reads: CASSLGRVSDTQYF. CDR3 coding DNA: TGCGCCAGCAGCTTGGGCAGGGTTTCAGATACGCAGTATTTT.